This TCR beta chain was captured in a study of control samples from healthy donors and cancer patients. J was trimmed by 8 bases and V by 4 bases; bases with no gene match: 17. From germline, CDR1 is SEHNR and CDR2 FQNEAQ (reference sequence). This CDR3 region has 18 residues. Measured with immunoSEQ multiplex PCR; TCRdb has only the in-frame clones, and not every one. The profile shows roughly 120,000 clones, 88% of them singletons. Sequencing was performed on blood. The sequence derives from a woman aged 70 to 79 in good health. This chain joins TRBV7-9 and TRBJ1-2; 12 bases line up with TRBD1. The CDR3 nucleotides read TGTGCCAGCAGCTCCCAGCCCGGGACAGGGGGCCGGCGGGGAGGCTACACCTTC. Its protein product is CASSSQPGTGGRRGGYTF.